What follows is one T cell receptor (beta chain) and its context. What it recognizes is unknown. The data were taken from a study of T cell responses to AZD1222 COVID-19 vaccine. The CDR3 contains 16 residues. V was pared by 4 bases and J by 1 base, with 16 bases between. Germline CDR1 is SNHLY and CDR2 is FYNNEI. Notes on the study in general: A mostly white British donor set with more females was recruited, and clonal diversity was possibly underestimated.

TCRdb's copy holds only in-frame clones and misses some; the assay was immunoSEQ multiplex PCR. Here the sample spans approximately 160,000 clones, more than 85% being singletons. The J gene is TRBJ1-1, the V gene TRBV2; maybe TRBD1 (6 bases). This receptor was obtained from an adult in good health. The starting material was peripheral blood, obtained on day 0 of AZD1222 vaccination. The CDR3 DNA is TGTGCCAGCAGTGTAAGGCAGGGGAGGGCGAACACTGAAGCTTTCTTT. Translated, it gives CASSVRQGRANTEAFF.